Presented here are 27 T cell receptor beta chains from one specimen sequenced in a study of blood T cell repertoires in COVID-19. Libraries were prepared by immunoSEQ multiplex PCR; TCRdb keeps only in-frame clonotypes and omits some of them. The profile shows about 15,000 clones, 60% to 85% of them singletons. The source material was peripheral blood. Receptors originate from a man aged 60 to 75 with acute or convalescent COVID-19.

In DNA, the CDR3 is TGTGCCAGCAACCCAGGGTTGGGTGAAAAACTGTTTTTT. It encodes CASNPGLGEKLFF. This chain connects TRBV4-2 to TRBJ1-4, with D possibly being TRBD1 (5 bases). Germline V gene lookup returns CDR1 LGHNA and CDR2 YNFKEQ. Trimming stripped 7 bases from V and 7 bases from J, with 13 bases between. The CDR3 is 13 residues long.

This chain uses TRBV5-1 with TRBJ2-7, with a possible D match to TRBD2 (7 bases). The CDR3 has 15 amino acids. The germline CDR1 and CDR2 sequences are SGHRS and YFSETQ. Trimming took off 7 bases at V and 2 bases at J, with 19 bases between the two ends. The CDR3 loop is CASDQGGGVTYEQYF. CDR3 nucleotides: TGCGCCAGCGACCAAGGAGGGGGGGTGACCTACGAGCAGTACTTC.

The V call is TRBV12-3 or TRBV12-4, the J call TRBJ1-4; D gene ambiguous. Trimming took 7 bases from V and 4 from J, leaving 7 bases between them. The length of the CDR3 is 12 residues. The CDR3 spells CASTSFNEKLFF. DNA of the CDR3: TGTGCCAGCACCTCCTTTAATGAAAAACTGTTTTTT.

V and J are TRBV7-2 and TRBJ2-7; D gene unclear. The CDR3 has 15 amino acids. CDR1 is SGHTA, CDR2 FQGNSA, per germline. The V and J ends lost 6 bases and 4 bases respectively, with 19 bases between them. This CDR3 is CASSRSDLVGYEQYF. DNA for the CDR3: TGTGCCAGCAGTCGATCAGACCTAGTGGGTTACGAGCAGTACTTC.

V usage is TRBV2 and J usage is TRBJ1-5; 12 bases fit TRBD1. Germline V gene sequence: CDR1 SNHLY, CDR2 FYNNEI. CDR3 length equals 17 residues. The ends lost 8 bases at V and 7 bases at J; junction bases unmatched: 15. The CDR3 bases are TGTGCCAGCGGTACCTTACCGGGACAGGGGGCAGGGCAGCCCCAGCATTTT. Protein sequence: CASGTLPGQGAGQPQHF.

The rearrangement links TRBV18 to TRBJ1-1; D might be TRBD1 (5 bases). Per germline, CDR1 KGHSH and CDR2 LQKENI. V dropped 0 bases and J dropped 2 bases, with 10 bases sitting between them. There are 15 residues in the CDR3. DNA of the CDR3: TGTGCCAGCTCACCACCGATAAGGGGTAACACTGAAGCTTTCTTT. Its protein is CASSPPIRGNTEAFF.

The J gene is TRBJ2-5, the V gene TRBV27, with TRBD1 matching over 10 bases. Germline CDR1 and CDR2: MNHEY and SMNVEV (reference sequence). Trimming cost V 6 bases and J 2 bases; bases outside gene matches: 6. The CDR3 length is 15 residues. The CDR3 DNA sequence: TGTGCCAGCAGATCGGGACAGGGGCCTCAAGAGACCCAGTACTTC. It specifies CASRSGQGPQETQYF.

V usage is TRBV1 and J usage is TRBJ2-1; the tabulated D call, TRBD2, remains unverified against the DNA. TRBV1 is listed as a pseudogene. The CDR3 has 13 residues. DNA for the CDR3: TGCACCAGCAGCCAATGTCGCCTAGCTGAGCAGTTCTTC. Its protein is CTSSQCRLAEQFF.

This clone showed up just a few times. The chain uses TRBV7-2 and TRBJ1-5; 8 bases map to TRBD1. The junction had 2 bases not matched to a gene; V was cut back by 0 bases and J by 4 bases. Germline lookup yields CDR1 SGHTA and CDR2 FQGNSA. The CDR3 is made up of 15 amino acids. The CDR3 DNA reads TGTGCCAGCAGCTTAGCCAGGGGGCTTAATCAGCCCCAGCATTTT. Translated, it gives CASSLARGLNQPQHF.

The genes are TRBV2 and TRBJ2-3, with 8 bases matching TRBD2. The CDR3 spans 16 residues. Germline V CDR1 and CDR2: SNHLY, FYNNEI. The V gene end was trimmed by 6 bases and the J gene end by 0 bases; junction bases not matched to a gene: 8. CDR3 amino acids: CASSAQGGGSTDTQYF. Here the CDR3 DNA reads TGTGCCAGCAGCGCCCAGGGCGGGGGGAGCACAGATACGCAGTATTTT.

The rearrangement links TRBV30 to TRBJ1-2, with TRBD1 identical over 8 bases. This CDR3 is built from 17 residues. Germline V gives CDR1 GTSNPN, CDR2 SVGIG (reference sequence). Unmatched junction bases numbered 15, after V lost 0 bases and J lost 6 bases. The CDR3 here is CAWSVTLRGQLGNGYTF. The CDR3 DNA reads TGTGCCTGGAGTGTAACGCTCAGGGGGCAACTTGGCAATGGCTACACCTTC.

V usage is TRBV5-1 and J usage is TRBJ2-5, with D perhaps matching TRBD1 (6 bases). Trimming took off 3 bases at V and 0 bases at J, with 9 bases between the two ends. CDR3 length: 14 residues. Germline CDR1 and CDR2: SGHRS and YFSETQ. CDR3 in amino acids: CASSWGTNQETQYF. CDR3 sequence (DNA): TGCGCCAGCAGCTGGGGGACAAACCAAGAGACCCAGTACTTC.

The chain uses TRBV7-2 and TRBJ1-2, with 10 bases lining up with TRBD1. CDR1 SGHTA and CDR2 FQGNSA come from the germline V gene. The CDR3 consists of 12 residues. With V trimmed by 5 bases and J by 8 bases, 2 bases remained unmatched. Written as DNA, the CDR3 is TGTGCCAGCAGCCAGGACAGGGGGGGCTACACCTTC. Translated, it gives CASSQDRGGYTF.

The chain carries TRBV19 and TRBJ1-5; D gene uncertain. V was clipped by 6 bases and J by 7 bases, with 13 bases between them. Looked up from germline, CDR1 is LNHDA and CDR2 is SQIVND (reference sequence). The CDR3 extends over 13 amino acids. In DNA, the CDR3 is TGTGCCAGTAGAGACACGGCCGGCCAGCCCCAGCATTTT. It specifies CASRDTAGQPQHF.

This clone has just a few counts. The chain is built from TRBV5-1 and TRBJ2-5; 12 positions agree with TRBD1. Germline CDR1 reads SGHRS; CDR2 reads YFSETQ. The CDR3 is 15 amino acids. V trimming: 4 bases; J trimming: 5 bases; junction bases outside the gene matches: 6. CDR3 protein: CASSPSGQGAETQYF. In nucleotides, the CDR3 is TGCGCCAGCAGCCCCTCGGGACAGGGGGCTGAGACCCAGTACTTC.

The chain has TRBV6-2 or TRBV6-3 and TRBJ1-5; TRBD1 matches at 8 bases. Per germline, CDR1 MNHEY and CDR2 SVGEGT. With 2 bases clipped from V and 1 base from J, the junction kept 16 bases outside the gene matches. The CDR3 spans 20 residues. The CDR3 DNA reads TGTGCCAGCAGTTACGCGTATGCGACAGGGGTAGGGGGGAGCAATCAGCCCCAGCATTTT. Protein product: CASSYAYATGVGGSNQPQHF.

The genes are TRBV7-2 and TRBJ1-2, with D possibly being TRBD1 (5 bases). CDR3 length: 14 amino acids. Per germline, CDR1 SGHTA and CDR2 FQGNSA. V shed 1 base and J shed 8 bases, with 14 bases lying between them. The CDR3 spells CASSLGGGARGYTF. Written as DNA, the CDR3 is TGTGCCAGCAGCTTAGGAGGAGGGGCGAGAGGCTACACCTTC. Variable domain in full (rest from reference TRBV7-2 and TRBJ1-2): GAGVSQSPSNKVTEKGKDVELRCDPISGHTALYWYRQSLGQGLEFLIYFQGNSAPDKSGLPSDRFSAERTGGSVSTLTIQRTQQEDSAVYLCASSLGGGARGYTFGSGTRLTVV.

The chain employs TRBV4-3 and TRBJ2-6; maybe TRBD1 (6 bases). CDR1 and CDR2 from the germline V gene are LGHNA and YSLEER. The germline V and J ends were trimmed by 3 bases and 3 bases, with 12 bases remaining between them. The CDR3 has 16 residues. The CDR3 nucleotides are TGCGCCAGCAGCCAGGGGGCTAAGTTTGGGGCCAACGTCCTGACTTTC. As protein: CASSQGAKFGANVLTF.

V gene TRBV9 combines with J gene TRBJ2-3; D is unresolved. This CDR3 contains 13 residues. Trimming removed 2 bases from V and 6 bases from J, with 10 bases in between. Germline assignment: CDR1 SGDLS and CDR2 YYNGEE. This CDR3 is CASSVSPGDTQYF. DNA of the CDR3: TGTGCCAGCAGCGTTTCGCCCGGGGATACGCAGTATTTT.

The chain carries TRBV18 and TRBJ2-5; TRBD1 agrees at 7 bases. The germline V gene has CDR1 KGHSH and CDR2 LQKENI. The CDR3 consists of 14 residues. Trimming removed 5 bases from V and 2 bases from J; junction bases left unmatched: 5. The CDR3 is CASSVGTAQETQYF. The CDR3 DNA is TGTGCCAGCTCAGTTGGGACAGCTCAAGAGACCCAGTACTTC.

This chain links TRBV5-4 with TRBJ2-1; 12 nucleotides align to TRBD2. V was clipped by 5 bases and J by 7 bases; unmatched bases: 7. Germline V gene lookup returns CDR1 SGHNT and CDR2 YYREEE (reference sequence). This CDR3 spans 15 amino acids. The CDR3 loop reads CASRSLAGGPNEQFF. The CDR3 DNA sequence: TGTGCCAGCAGATCTCTAGCGGGAGGGCCAAATGAGCAGTTCTTC.

The rearrangement joins TRBV10-2 to TRBJ2-1; 7 nucleotides align to TRBD1. Germline V lookup: CDR1 WSHSY, CDR2 SAAADI. V trimming: 0 bases; J trimming: 10 bases; junction bases outside the gene matches: 3. The CDR3 has 13 amino acids. The DNA of the CDR3 is TGCGCCAGCAGTGAGTCGGACAGGCGGGAGCAGTTCTTC. It is translated as CASSESDRREQFF.

J is TRBJ2-2 and V is TRBV5-1; TRBD1 aligns across 8 bases. Germline lookup yields CDR1 SGHRS and CDR2 YFSETQ. This CDR3 contains 14 residues. V was clipped by 4 bases and J by 7 bases; unmatched bases: 6. The CDR3 here is CASSVDRVGGELFF. CDR3 in DNA: TGCGCCAGCAGCGTGGACAGGGTCGGCGGGGAGCTGTTTTTT.

This rearrangement joins TRBV19 to TRBJ1-2; tentative D call: TRBD1 (5 bases). The CDR3 has 13 residues. V dropped 3 bases and J dropped 3 bases, with 8 bases sitting between them. Germline CDR1 LNHDA, CDR2 SQIVND (reference sequence). The CDR3 DNA reads TGTGCCAGTAGTATCGGGGGAGACTATGGCTACACCTTC. The encoded protein is CASSIGGDYGYTF.

This sequence joins TRBV30 and TRBJ1-3, with D possibly matching TRBD1 (5 bases). The germline gives CDR1 GTSNPN, CDR2 SVGIG (reference sequence). Trimming took 3 bases from V and 2 from J, leaving 11 bases between them. The CDR3 is 14 residues long. CDR3 loop: CAWSAGRAGNTIYF. In DNA form, the CDR3 reads TGTGCCTGGAGCGCAGGCAGGGCTGGAAACACCATATATTTT.

This chain's CDR3 is CASTSGFNSPLHF. The CDR3 region has the DNA TGTGCCAGCACCTCGGGATTTAATTCACCCCTCCACTTT. The rearrangement joins TRBV28 to TRBJ1-6; D is uncertain. CDR3 size: 13 residues. The ends were cut back, 7 bases at V and 6 bases at J, with 10 bases in the middle. The germline V gene has CDR1 MDHEN and CDR2 SYDVKM.

This clone was counted only a few times. The CDR3 sequence is CSVGTGSKTDTQYF. The CDR3 nucleotides read TGCAGCGTGGGGACAGGGAGTAAAACAGATACGCAGTATTTT. This chain links TRBV29-1 with TRBJ2-3; 9 bases match TRBD1. Looked up from germline, CDR1 is SQVTM and CDR2 is ANQGSEA. CDR3 length: 14 amino acids. V was clipped by 6 bases and J by 3 bases; unmatched bases: 7.